This record looks at one T cell receptor (beta chain) sequence and its context. Its antigen is unknown. This CDR3 has 14 residues. Germline V gives CDR1 ENHRY, CDR2 SYGVKD. V lost 8 bases and J 4 bases, leaving 17 bases between the germline ends. This sample is drawn from a study of T cells in Graves' hyperthyroidism and ophthalmopathy. General study points: Blood also contained most expanded thyroid clonotypes above 0.001.

The study excluded patients with uncontrolled infection, other autoimmune disease, pregnancy or lactation. TCR beta CDR3 region amplification was performed from RNA transcripts. A first-round RT-PCR of the TCR CDR3 used the HTBI primer set. Via MiXCR, TCRdb re-called the multiplex PCR reads, giving one row per CDR3 protein. The table records under 300,000 distinct CDR3 sequences, around a quarter of them present only once. This receptor was identified in a man in his forties or fifties with Graves' hyperthyroidism that later progressed to Graves' ophthalmopathy. Input material: blood. The chain carries TRBV10-3 and TRBJ1-1; TRBD1 is a possible D gene (6 bases). The DNA for the CDR3 is TGTGCCATCGGATCACAGGGAGAGGGCACTGAAGCTTTCTTT. Protein: CAIGSQGEGTEAFF.